These 14 T cell receptor beta chains share one sample of origin, sequenced in a study of regulatory T cells in long-lasting Graves disease. Libraries of TCR beta came from iRepertoire HTBI primers plus Arm-PCR of CDR3 regions. TCRdb called the multiplex PCR reads again in MiXCR, with one record for every CDR3 protein. The sample records 300,000 to 400,000 distinct CDR3 sequences, 15% to 20% being singletons. Time point meaning: newly diagnosed GD, antithyroid drugs for less than 3 months. Scientists built the TCR library using RNA that was extracted from PBMCs. The sequencing used peripheral blood mononuclear cells (PBMCs), collected at new diagnosis, from a patient treated with antithyroid drugs. These receptors were obtained from a female donor with Graves disease.

This clonotype was found a few times. The chain has TRBV20-1 and TRBJ2-7, with D uncertain. The CDR3 runs 11 residues. CDR1 DFQATT and CDR2 SNEGSKA come from the germline V gene (reference sequence). The V end lost 3 bases, the J end lost 0 bases, and 3 bases lay between the germline ends. The CDR3 region is CSARVSYEQYF. In DNA, the CDR3 is TGCAGTGCTAGGGTCTCCTACGAGCAGTACTTC.

This clonotype was counted ten times or more. Here the CDR3 reads CASSQEAGGVGEQYF. CDR3 nucleotide sequence: TGTGCCAGCAGCCAAGAAGCGGGGGGGGTAGGCGAGCAGTACTTC. The gene calls are TRBV4-2 and TRBJ2-7, with 10 bases aligning to TRBD2. Per the germline V gene, CDR1 is LGHNA and CDR2 is YNFKEQ. The V gene end was trimmed by 0 bases and the J gene end by 6 bases; junction bases not matched to a gene: 5. The length of the CDR3 is 15 residues.

At least ten counts were recorded for this clonotype. The CDR3 region is CASSPRGWQFF. The DNA of the CDR3 is TGTGCCAGCAGCCCCAGGGGTTGGCAGTTCTTC. The chain carries TRBV12-3 or TRBV12-4 and TRBJ2-1, with D possibly TRBD1 on 6 matching bases. The CDR3 totals 11 residues. The ends were cut back, 6 bases at V and 12 bases at J, with 12 bases in the middle.

This clonotype was counted ten times or more. The rearrangement joins TRBV29-1 to TRBJ1-5, with 7 bases lining up with TRBD1. In germline, CDR1 is SQVTM, CDR2 ANQGSEA. Trimming removed 6 bases from V and 7 bases from J; junction bases left unmatched: 12. The CDR3 length is 14 residues. CDR3 sequence: CSVAQNRGGQPQHF. The CDR3 DNA is TGCAGCGTCGCCCAAAACAGGGGTGGCCAGCCCCAGCATTTT.

This clonotype was counted ten times or more. This chain uses TRBV20-1 with TRBJ1-1; D might be TRBD1 (6 bases). The CDR3 spans 16 residues. Germline V gives CDR1 DFQATT, CDR2 SNEGSKA (reference sequence). Trimming pared 0 bases from V and 4 bases from J, leaving 18 bases between. The CDR3 DNA sequence: TGCAGTGCTAGAGATTACGTACGGGGGGCGAGCACTGAAGCTTTCTTT. It codes for CSARDYVRGASTEAFF.

In the case of this clonotype: This sequence may be a read error, since a much larger clone differs from it by one base. The chain's CDR3 is CASGSNRGVGELFF. DNA of the CDR3: TGCGCCAGCGGCTCGAACAGGGGTGTCGGGGAGCTGTTTTTT. V usage is TRBV5-1 and J usage is TRBJ2-2, with 7 bases aligning to TRBD1. CDR3 length: 14 amino acids. Germline V gene data show CDR1 as SGHRS and CDR2 as YFSETQ. The J segment lost 7 bases and the V segment lost 7 bases, leaving 10 bases of the junction unmatched.

This clonotype occurred many times. The V and J genes are TRBV29-1 and TRBJ2-3; 7 bases match TRBD1. The V gene end was trimmed by 1 base and the J gene end by 4 bases; junction bases not matched to a gene: 5. CDR1 is SQVTM and CDR2 is ANQGSEA in the germline V gene. The CDR3 is made up of 14 amino acids. The CDR3 DNA reads TGCAGCGTTGAAGTTCTAGACAGGGCAGATACGCAGTATTTT. Its protein product is CSVEVLDRADTQYF.

The chain employs TRBV19 and TRBJ2-1; 8 nucleotides agree with TRBD1. The J call may be mistaken, given a closer DNA end match to TRBJ2-5. The CDR3 sequence is 15 residues long. The germline gives CDR1 LNHDA, CDR2 SQIVND (reference sequence). The CDR3, as DNA: TGTGCCAGTAGTATCATGCAGGGGGCGGGTGAGACCCAGTACTTC. Translated: CASSIMQGAGETQYF.

This clonotype has at least ten counts. The chain recombines TRBV2 with TRBJ2-1; weak D call: TRBD2 (6 bases). This CDR3 comprises 17 residues. The germline gives CDR1 SNHLY, CDR2 FYNNEI. Trimming removed 11 bases at V and 10 bases at J, with 33 bases between. The DNA of the CDR3 is TGTGCCCAAAAGGGTAGCGGCACACAACCCCTCAGTCCAGAGCAGTTCTTC. Translation gives CAQKGSGTQPLSPEQFF.

This clonotype was observed many times. V gene TRBV6-1 combines with J gene TRBJ1-5; TRBD1 matches 7 bases. Trimming removed 4 bases from V and 4 bases from J; junction bases left unmatched: 7. The germline V gene encodes CDR1 MNHNS and CDR2 SASEGT. The CDR3 sequence is 15 residues long. CDR3 loop: CASSARDSLNQPQHF. The CDR3 nucleotides read TGTGCCAGCAGTGCCAGGGACAGTTTGAATCAGCCCCAGCATTTT.

This clonotype came up many times. V and J are TRBV2 and TRBJ2-2; D not resolved. The V gene lost 1 base and the J gene lost 5 bases, with 11 bases spanning the gap. The length of the CDR3 is 15 residues. CDR1 is SNHLY, CDR2 FYNNEI, per germline. CDR3 loop: CASSEVLPLTGELFF. For the CDR3, the DNA is TGTGCCAGCAGTGAAGTATTACCCCTTACCGGGGAGCTGTTTTTT.

In its sample, this clonotype was seen a few times. A far larger clone is only one base removed, so a read error is likely. The CDR3 reads CASSEADGTSGNEQFF. The CDR3 DNA reads as TGTGCCAGCAGTGAAGCGGACGGGACTAGCGGGAACGAGCAGTTCTTC. J is TRBJ2-1 and V is TRBV6-2 or TRBV6-3; 13 bases align to TRBD2. The CDR3 is 16 amino acids. From germline, CDR1 is MNHEY and CDR2 SVGEGT. The V gene end was trimmed by 5 bases and the J gene end by 10 bases; junction bases not matched to a gene: 11.

This clonotype was counted at least ten times. This rearrangement joins TRBV28 to TRBJ2-7; 10 nucleotides line up with TRBD2. The germline V gene has CDR1 MDHEN and CDR2 SYDVKM. CDR3 size: 13 residues. After removal of 8 bases from V and 5 bases from J, the junction contained 6 bases not matched to a gene. The chain's CDR3 is CASAPLAGDEQYF. CDR3 sequence (DNA): TGTGCCAGCGCCCCCCTAGCGGGAGACGAGCAGTACTTC.

This clonotype appeared many times. The V call is TRBV5-1, the J call TRBJ2-4; D not resolved. Germline values: CDR1 SGHRS, CDR2 YFSETQ. This CDR3 is 14 amino acids long. Trimming took 5 bases from V and 7 from J, leaving 16 bases between them. In DNA form, the CDR3 reads TGCGCCAGCAGTCAGGTCGCCGCCGGGAACATTCAGTACTTC. Translated, it gives CASSQVAAGNIQYF. Combining the CDR3 with reference TRBV5-1 and TRBJ2-4 gives the whole variable domain KAGVTQTPRYLIKTRGQQVTLSCSPISGHRSVSWYQQTPGQGLQFLFEYFSETQRNKGNFPGRFSGRQFSNSRSEMNVSTLELGDSALYLCASSQVAAGNIQYFGAGTRLSVL.